The 4 T cell receptor beta chains below were found in one sample sequenced in a study of CD8+CD57+ T cells in acquired aplastic anemia. Profiling of TCR beta VDJ combinations and CDR3 sequences used genomic DNA as template. TCRdb fed the reads into MiXCR, producing one record per CDR3 protein. The data hold 400,000 to 450,000 distinct CDR3 sequences, with under 80% observed a single time. Source material: sorted CD4+, CD8+, or CD8+CD57+ T cells (not recorded which) from PBMCs. These receptors came from a human donor in good health, serving as a control.

On this clonotype itself: This may arise from a read error, as a much more abundant clone is one base away. The chain carries TRBV30 and TRBJ1-1; 8 bases match TRBD1. With V trimmed by 2 bases and J by 10 bases, 12 bases remained unmatched. The CDR3 is 14 amino acids. Per germline, CDR1 GTSNPN and CDR2 SVGIG (reference sequence). CDR3 residues: CAWSPYRQGPGAFF. CDR3 DNA sequence: TGTGCCTGGAGTCCGTACCGACAGGGGCCTGGAGCTTTCTTT. The variable domain in full, completed from reference TRBV30 and TRBJ1-1, reads SQTIHQWPATLVQPVGSPLSLECTVEGTSNPNLYWYRQAAGRGLQLLFYSVGIGQISSEVPQNLSASRPQDRQFILSSKKLLLSDSGFYLCAWSPYRQGPGAFFGQGTRLTVV.

The chain uses TRBV5-1 and TRBJ2-7, with a weak D call TRBD2 (5 bases). Germline CDR1 is SGHRS and CDR2 is YFSETQ. V lost 3 bases, J lost 2 bases, and 15 bases lay in between. The CDR3 runs 15 residues. CDR3 protein: CASSSDGICAYEQYF. The CDR3 DNA reads as TGCGCCAGCAGCTCGGACGGGATCTGCGCCTACGAGCAGTACTTC.

The V call is TRBV9, the J call TRBJ1-1, with 10 bases fitting TRBD1. Per germline, CDR1 SGDLS and CDR2 YYNGEE. CDR3 length: 17 residues. Trimming cost V 3 bases and J 4 bases; bases outside gene matches: 12. The CDR3 loop reads CASSAAAGQGSITEAFF. The CDR3 nucleotides are TGTGCCAGCAGCGCCGCCGCGGGACAGGGGTCGATCACTGAAGCTTTCTTT.

The chain is built from TRBV10-3 and TRBJ1-5; 8 bases map to TRBD1. This CDR3 comprises 15 residues. Trimming took 3 bases from V and 2 from J; bases not matched to a gene: 3. Germline CDR1 ENHRY, CDR2 SYGVKD. The CDR3 DNA sequence: TGTGCCATCAGTGACCCGGGACAGGGCAATCAGCCCCAGCATTTT. It encodes CAISDPGQGNQPQHF.